Sequencing of this T cell receptor beta chain was carried out in a study of blood T cell repertoires in COVID-19. Under the authors' procedure: Researchers report that nucleated cell counts were estimated from reference gene primer amplification. The table came from immunoSEQ multiplex PCR; TCRdb's copy has only in-frame clones and leaves some out. For V, J and clone size, that table is used; D and trimming come from the DNA. The table includes 200,000 to 250,000 clones, just under 90% detected once. Only one count was recorded for this clone. CDR3 length equals 15 residues. Trimming took 3 bases from V and 6 from J; bases not matched to a gene: 8. Germline CDR1 reads SGHNT; CDR2 reads YENEEA.

The chain couples TRBV11-3 to TRBJ2-1, with 7 bases aligning to TRBD2. The sample consisted of PBMCs or T cells enriched from blood (not recorded which). This clonotype was obtained from a man aged 45 to 65 who had been exposed to COVID-19. The CDR3 DNA reads TGTGCCAGCAGCTTGAACGCGGGAGCTTCCAATGAGCAGTTCTTC. Its protein is CASSLNAGASNEQFF.